The clone carrying this T cell receptor (beta chain) was seen more than once but under ten times. This sample stems from a study of blood T cell repertoires in COVID-19. Overall study: Samples came from the United States, Italy and Spain, spanning acute and convalescent COVID-19. T cells, B-cell-depleted T cells, or PBMCs provided the cDNA or gDNA that served as material.

Original methodology: Amplified reference gene primers provided the basis for estimating nucleated cell counts. TCRdb's table, derived via immunoSEQ multiplex PCR, lists solely in-frame clones and lacks some. The D gene and trimming were derived from the DNA, and the V and J assignments and clone size from that table. Of fewer than 350,000 clones in the sample, 65% to 90% were seen once. CDR1 SGHTA and CDR2 FQGTGA come from the germline V gene. The V gene end was trimmed by 8 bases and the J gene end by 2 bases; junction bases not matched to a gene: 9. The CDR3 length is 15 residues. The rearrangement joins TRBV7-3 to TRBJ2-3; TRBD2 matches 8 bases. Source material: peripheral blood. The TCR was taken from a woman aged 60 to 75 with active or convalescent COVID-19. CDR3 region: CASGLPGGLTDTQYF. Here the CDR3 DNA reads TGTGCCAGCGGCCTTCCGGGGGGGCTCACAGATACGCAGTATTTT.